This TCR beta chain was recorded in a study of blood T cells in healthy people across ages. Per the germline V gene, CDR1 is SGHRS and CDR2 is YFSETQ. CDR3 size: 14 residues. J gave up 0 bases and V 8 bases, and 6 bases lay outside the gene matches. Overall study findings and caveats: Compared with aged donors, long-lived donors showed fewer expanded clones, suggesting selection. The study found TCR beta diversity correlated strongly with naive T cell percentage.

On this clonotype: Its specificity is unknown.

Total RNA extraction produced at least 6 micrograms (per sample) for the study. Using a J-beta primer mix together with a sample-barcoded 5' primer, a second PCR was run for roughly 6 to 12 cycles. TCRdb passed the 5' RACE reads through MiXCR, listing each CDR3 protein once. This sample has approximately 1,000,000 distinct CDR3 sequences, with around 45% found just once. Sequencing was carried out using blood. The sequence came from a woman aged 55-70 years in good health. This rearrangement joins TRBV5-1 to TRBJ2-7, with TRBD1 identical over 9 bases. The chain's CDR3 is CASHRDRDSYEQYF. CDR3 coding DNA: TGCGCCAGTCACCGGGACAGGGACTCCTACGAGCAGTACTTC. Filled out from reference TRBV5-1 and TRBJ2-7, the complete variable domain reads KAGVTQTPRYLIKTRGQQVTLSCSPISGHRSVSWYQQTPGQGLQFLFEYFSETQRNKGNFPGRFSGRQFSNSRSEMNVSTLELGDSALYLCASHRDRDSYEQYFGPGTRLTVT.